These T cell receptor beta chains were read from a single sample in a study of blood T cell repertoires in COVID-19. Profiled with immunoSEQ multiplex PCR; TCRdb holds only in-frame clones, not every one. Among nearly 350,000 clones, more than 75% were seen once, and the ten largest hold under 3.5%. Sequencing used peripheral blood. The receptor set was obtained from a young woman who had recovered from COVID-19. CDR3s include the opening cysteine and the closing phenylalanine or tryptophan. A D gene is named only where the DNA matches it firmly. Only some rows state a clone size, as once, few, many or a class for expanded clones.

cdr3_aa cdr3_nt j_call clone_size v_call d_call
CASSVISDTEAFF TGTGCCAGCAGTGTAATCTCGGACACTGAAGCTTTCTTT TRBJ1-1 NA TRBV25-1 NA
CASSQFGLADNEQFF TGTGCCAGCAGCCAATTCGGACTAGCCGACAATGAGCAGTTCTTC TRBJ2-1 NA TRBV16 TRBD2
CASSIFSSGNQPQHF TGTGCCAGTAGTATATTTTCTTCGGGGAATCAGCCCCAGCATTTT TRBJ1-5 NA TRBV19 NA
CAWSRRASHTEAFF TGTGCCTGGAGTAGGAGGGCCTCTCACACTGAAGCTTTCTTT TRBJ1-1 NA TRBV30 NA
CASSQDVGQANTGELFF TGCGCCAGCAGCCAGGACGTCGGACAGGCGAACACCGGGGAGCTGTTTTTT TRBJ2-2 NA TRBV4-3 TRBD1
CASSYDGNGNFGFF TGTGCCAGCAGTTACGACGGGAACGGGAATTTTGGGTTCTTC TRBJ2-1 NA TRBV6-2/TRBV6-3 NA
CASSPRRGAGGRTDTQYF TGTGCCAGCAGTCCACGTCGGGGGGCGGGAGGCCGCACAGATACGCAGTATTTT TRBJ2-3 NA TRBV6-2/TRBV6-3 TRBD2
CASSLGDRGHATEAFF TGCGCCAGCAGCTTGGGGGACAGGGGGCATGCTACTGAAGCTTTCTTT TRBJ1-1 NA TRBV5-1 TRBD1
CASSYPHLAGGGNIQYF TGTGCCAGCAGTTACCCCCATCTAGCGGGAGGGGGAAACATTCAGTACTTC TRBJ2-4 few TRBV6-2/TRBV6-3 TRBD2
CASSLGTTRAYGYTF TGTGCCAGCAGCTTAGGAACTACCAGGGCGTATGGCTACACCTTC TRBJ1-2 once TRBV11-3 NA
CASSWRFGVAGPPSGELFF TGCGCCAGCAGCTGGCGGTTTGGAGTAGCGGGCCCACCTAGCGGGGAGCTGTTTTTT TRBJ2-2 NA TRBV5-1 TRBD2
CASSISGGSAEETQYF TGTGCCAGCAGCATATCTGGCGGGAGTGCGGAGGAGACCCAGTACTTC TRBJ2-5 NA TRBV7-2 TRBD2
CAISESPGNHSNQPQHF TGTGCCATCAGTGAGTCGCCAGGGAATCATAGCAATCAGCCCCAGCATTTT TRBJ1-5 NA TRBV10-3 NA
CASSVLRTGNQPQHF TGTGCCAGCAGTGTATTGAGGACAGGGAACCAGCCCCAGCATTTT TRBJ1-5 NA TRBV2 TRBD1
CSVESSYNEQFF TGCAGCGTTGAGAGCTCCTACAATGAGCAGTTCTTC TRBJ2-1 NA TRBV29-1 NA
CASSQESSYNEQFF TGTGCCAGCAGCCAAGAGTCGAGTTACAATGAGCAGTTCTTC TRBJ2-1 NA TRBV3-1/TRBV3-2 NA
CASSPAGRLGTEAFF TGTGCCAGCAGCCCCGCCGGGAGACTTGGGACTGAAGCTTTCTTT TRBJ1-1 once TRBV9 NA
CASSQTPLRRAADTQYF TGTGCCAGCAGCCAGACCCCTCTCCGCAGGGCAGCAGATACGCAGTATTTT TRBJ2-3 NA TRBV7-2 NA
CATSDGRTGEVYGYTF TGTGCCACCAGTGACGGTCGGACAGGGGAAGTCTATGGCTACACCTTC TRBJ1-2 NA TRBV24-1 TRBD1
CASSVQGRDTEAFF TGTGCCAGCAGCGTCCAGGGGAGGGACACTGAAGCTTTCTTT TRBJ1-1 NA TRBV9 NA
CASAMGGYLGDEQFF TGTGCCAGCGCCATGGGGGGTTACTTAGGCGATGAGCAGTTCTTC TRBJ2-1 NA TRBV6-5 NA
CSASFGQLTDTQYF TGCAGTGCTAGTTTTGGACAGCTCACAGATACGCAGTATTTT TRBJ2-3 NA TRBV20-1 NA
CASSQEAGLDQPQHF TGCGCCAGCAGCCAAGAAGCCGGGTTGGATCAGCCCCAGCATTTT TRBJ1-5 NA TRBV4-1 NA
CASSSIKSLDEQFF TGTGCCAGCAGTTCTATAAAGAGCTTAGATGAGCAGTTCTTC TRBJ2-1 NA TRBV6-2/TRBV6-3 NA
CASSTSGRGARDGYTF NA TRBJ1-2 NA TRBV11-3 NA
CASSPTGDYYNEQFF TGTGCCAGCAGCCCGACTGGGGACTACTACAATGAGCAGTTCTTC TRBJ2-1 NA TRBV7-2 TRBD2
CASSYTGRKETQYF TGTGCCAGCAGTTACACAGGGCGCAAAGAGACCCAGTACTTC TRBJ2-5 NA TRBV6-2/TRBV6-3 NA
CSVHSGTGAEAFF TGCAGCGTGCACTCCGGGACAGGGGCTGAAGCTTTCTTT TRBJ1-1 NA TRBV29-1 TRBD1
CASSRIAGGGADTQYF TGTGCCAGCAGCAGAATAGCGGGAGGGGGAGCAGATACGCAGTATTTT TRBJ2-3 NA TRBV13 TRBD2
CASNLRGSSYNEQFF TGTGCCAGCAACCTCAGGGGTAGCTCCTACAATGAGCAGTTCTTC TRBJ2-1 NA TRBV27 NA
CASSLGFSGRSSDTQYF TGTGCCAGCAGCTTAGGGTTTAGCGGGAGGTCATCCGATACGCAGTATTTT TRBJ2-3 NA TRBV7-2 TRBD2
CASSVQGGTGELFF TGTGCCAGCAGCGTTCAGGGTGGGACCGGGGAGCTGTTTTTT TRBJ2-2 NA TRBV9 NA
CASSIDHPTGLSGNTIYF TGTGCCAGTAGTATAGATCACCCCACAGGGCTCTCTGGAAACACCATATATTTT TRBJ1-3 NA TRBV19 NA
CASSFRDRGSNTEAFF TGTGCCAGCAGCTTCCGGGACAGGGGGTCGAACACTGAAGCTTTCTTT TRBJ1-1 NA TRBV7-8 TRBD1
CAWTGFYGYTF TGTGCCTGGACAGGGTTCTATGGCTACACCTTC TRBJ1-2 once TRBV30 NA
CASRRDSNYGYTF TGTGCCAGCAGGAGGGACAGCAACTATGGCTACACCTTC TRBJ1-2 NA TRBV6-5 TRBD1
CASSQTGFNTEAFF TGTGCCAGCTCACAGACAGGATTCAACACTGAAGCTTTCTTT TRBJ1-1 NA TRBV18 NA